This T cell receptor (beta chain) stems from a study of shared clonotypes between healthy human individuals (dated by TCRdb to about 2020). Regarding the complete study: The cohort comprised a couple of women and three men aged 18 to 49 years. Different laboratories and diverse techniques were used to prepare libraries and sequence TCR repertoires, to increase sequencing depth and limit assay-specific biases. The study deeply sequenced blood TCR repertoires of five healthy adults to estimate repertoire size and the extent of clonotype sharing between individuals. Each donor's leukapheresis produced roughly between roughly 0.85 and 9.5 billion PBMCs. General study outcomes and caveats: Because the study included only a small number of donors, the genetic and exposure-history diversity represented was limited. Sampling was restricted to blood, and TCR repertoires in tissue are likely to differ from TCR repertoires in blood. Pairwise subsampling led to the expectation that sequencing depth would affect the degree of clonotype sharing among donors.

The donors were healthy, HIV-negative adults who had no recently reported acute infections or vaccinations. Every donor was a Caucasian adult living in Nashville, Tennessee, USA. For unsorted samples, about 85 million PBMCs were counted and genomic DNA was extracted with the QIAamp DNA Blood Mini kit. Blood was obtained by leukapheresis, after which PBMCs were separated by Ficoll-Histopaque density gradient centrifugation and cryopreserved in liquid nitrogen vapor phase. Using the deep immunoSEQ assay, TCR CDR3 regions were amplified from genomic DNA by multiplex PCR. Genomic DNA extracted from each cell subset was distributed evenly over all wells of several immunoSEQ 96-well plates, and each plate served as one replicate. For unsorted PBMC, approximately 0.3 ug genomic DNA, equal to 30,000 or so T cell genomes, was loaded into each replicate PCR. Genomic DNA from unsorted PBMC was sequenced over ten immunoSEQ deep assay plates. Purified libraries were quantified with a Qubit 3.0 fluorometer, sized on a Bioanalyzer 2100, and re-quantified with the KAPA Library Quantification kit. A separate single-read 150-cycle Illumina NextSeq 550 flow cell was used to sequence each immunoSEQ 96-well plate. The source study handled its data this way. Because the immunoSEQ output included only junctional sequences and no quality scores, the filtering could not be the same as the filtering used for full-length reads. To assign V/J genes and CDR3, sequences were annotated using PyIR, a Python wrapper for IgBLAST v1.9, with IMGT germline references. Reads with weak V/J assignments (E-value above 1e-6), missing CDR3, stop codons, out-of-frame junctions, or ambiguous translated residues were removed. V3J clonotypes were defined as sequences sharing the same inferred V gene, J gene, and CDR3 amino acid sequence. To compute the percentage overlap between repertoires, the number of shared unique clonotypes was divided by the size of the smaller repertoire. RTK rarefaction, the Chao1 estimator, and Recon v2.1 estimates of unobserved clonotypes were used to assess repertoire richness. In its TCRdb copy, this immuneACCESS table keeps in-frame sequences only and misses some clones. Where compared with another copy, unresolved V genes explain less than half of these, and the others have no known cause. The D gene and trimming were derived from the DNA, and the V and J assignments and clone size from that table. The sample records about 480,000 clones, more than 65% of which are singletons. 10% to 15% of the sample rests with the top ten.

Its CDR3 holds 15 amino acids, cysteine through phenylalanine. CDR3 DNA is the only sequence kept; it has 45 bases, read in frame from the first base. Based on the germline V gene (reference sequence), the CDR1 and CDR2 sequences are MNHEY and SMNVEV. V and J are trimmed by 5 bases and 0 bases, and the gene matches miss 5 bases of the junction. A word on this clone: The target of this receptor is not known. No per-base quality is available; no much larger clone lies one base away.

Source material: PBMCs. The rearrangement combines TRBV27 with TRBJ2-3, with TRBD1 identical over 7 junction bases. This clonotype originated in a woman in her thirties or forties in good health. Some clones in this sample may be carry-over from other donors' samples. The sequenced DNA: TGTGCCAGCAGTGAACGGGACAGAAGCACAGATACGCAGTATTTT. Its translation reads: CASSERDRSTDTQYF.